These 31 T cell receptor beta chains were sequenced from one sample in a study of monozygotic twins with inflammatory bowel disease. TCRdb reprocessed the 5' RACE reads and reports one entry per CDR3 protein, with no DNA. The table for this sample gives 350,000 to 500,000 distinct CDR3 sequences. The specimen was blood. The receptors here all came from a human donor with ulcerative colitis or Crohn's disease, or a healthy co-twin of an affected twin (not recorded which).

The chain links TRBV30 to TRBJ1-2; lacking DNA, the TRBD1 call made by TCRdb goes unchecked. The CDR3 runs 16 residues. The V gene's germline CDR1 is GTSNPN and CDR2 SVGIG (reference sequence). The CDR3 here is CAWSVTIWGSEGGYTF.

This chain uses TRBV7-2 with TRBJ1-1. CDR1 and CDR2 from the germline V gene are SGHTA and FQGNSA. The CDR3 runs to 14 residues. CDR3 sequence reads: CASSLGVLFTEAFF.

The chain links TRBV4-2 to TRBJ1-2. The length of the CDR3 is 14 residues. Germline V gene data show CDR1 as LGHNA and CDR2 as YNFKEQ. The CDR3 region is CASSQGRQGDGYTF.

The chain combines TRBV12-3 or TRBV12-4 with TRBJ1-5. The CDR3 runs 15 residues. CDR3: CASSLSAFSNQPQHF.

The gene calls are TRBV20-1 and TRBJ2-5. From germline, CDR1 is DFQATT and CDR2 SNEGSKA (reference sequence). The CDR3 loop spans 13 amino acids. CDR3: CSAVTSPKETQYF.

Here the CDR3 reads CASSYSGGWNGYTF. This chain joins TRBV6-2 or TRBV6-3 and TRBJ1-2; TCRdb's D call of TRBD1 is untestable without DNA. The CDR3 extends over 14 amino acids. Germline V gene data show CDR1 as MNHEY and CDR2 as SVGEGT.

J is TRBJ1-1 and V is TRBV12-3 or TRBV12-4; TCRdb's D call, TRBD1, is unchecked because there is no DNA. This CDR3 has 12 amino acids. CDR3 sequence: CASNPDRGLAFF.

V and J are TRBV20-1 and TRBJ2-7; TCRdb reports TRBD1, a call that lacks DNA to check it against. Germline values: CDR1 DFQATT, CDR2 SNEGSKA (reference sequence). This CDR3 comprises 15 residues. CDR3 residues: CSASTYRAQSYEQYF.

The rearrangement uses TRBV12-3 or TRBV12-4 and TRBJ2-1; TCRdb's assignment of TRBD2 cannot be checked, as there is no DNA. The CDR3 extends over 17 amino acids. The CDR3 protein is CASSLKYLLATDNEQFF.

This chain uses TRBV5-1 with TRBJ2-1; TCRdb outputs TRBD1, but without DNA this stays unchecked. Germline CDR1 and CDR2: SGHRS and YFSETQ. There are 15 residues in the CDR3. This CDR3 reads CASSSGQGDKNEQFF.

The chain is built from TRBV4-1 and TRBJ2-4; TCRdb indicates TRBD2, and absent DNA this call remains unverified. The germline V gene encodes CDR1 MGHRA and CDR2 YSYEKL. This CDR3 spans 20 amino acids. The CDR3 loop reads CASSQDITSGGARAKNIQYF.

The rearrangement uses TRBV5-6 and TRBJ2-6; TCRdb outputs TRBD1, but without DNA this stays unchecked. Germline assignment: CDR1 SGHDT and CDR2 YYEEEE. The CDR3 has 17 amino acids. The CDR3 sequence is CASSFPGRFSGANVLTF.

This chain joins TRBV29-1 and TRBJ2-7; the TCRdb call, TRBD1, lacks DNA for checking. CDR3 length: 13 amino acids. Germline CDR1 and CDR2: SQVTM and ANQGSEA. CDR3: CSGGDSTSYEQYF.

The J gene is TRBJ2-1, the V gene TRBV6-1; TCRdb designates TRBD2, a call that cannot be tested without DNA. CDR1 is MNHNS, CDR2 SASEGT, per germline. This CDR3 is built from 14 residues. This CDR3 reads CASRAGGPGNEQFF.

The chain carries TRBV20-1 and TRBJ1-1; TCRdb's D call, TRBD1, is unchecked because there is no DNA. Germline V gene data show CDR1 as DFQATT and CDR2 as SNEGSKA (reference sequence). The CDR3 has 16 amino acids. The CDR3 here is CSARPAGGRKDTEAFF.

The CDR3 region is CASSLEQGRANVLTF. The rearrangement uses TRBV5-1 and TRBJ2-6; TCRdb returns TRBD1, unconfirmable since there is no DNA. The CDR3 is made up of 15 amino acids. Germline V lookup: CDR1 SGHRS, CDR2 YFSETQ. The full variable domain, completed using reference TRBV5-1 and TRBJ2-6, is KAGVTQTPRYLIKTRGQQVTLSCSPISGHRSVSWYQQTPGQGLQFLFEYFSETQRNKGNFPGRFSGRQFSNSRSEMNVSTLELGDSALYLCASSLEQGRANVLTFGAGSRLTVL.

The genes are TRBV7-9 and TRBJ2-7; TCRdb's D call, TRBD1, is unchecked because there is no DNA. Germline V gene data show CDR1 as SEHNR and CDR2 as FQNEAQ (reference sequence). The CDR3 is made up of 15 amino acids. The CDR3 here is CASSTHGGGLNEQYF.

The chain's CDR3 is CASSLGATLGEAFF. This chain joins TRBV5-5 and TRBJ1-1. There are 14 residues in the CDR3. CDR1 SGHKS and CDR2 YYEKEE come from the germline V gene (reference sequence).

V and J are TRBV7-2 and TRBJ2-5; the D call of TRBD2 rests on TCRdb alone, since no DNA is present to check it. CDR1 SGHTA and CDR2 FQGNSA come from the germline V gene. The CDR3 covers 15 residues. Here the CDR3 reads CASSLGLAGVRTQYF. The full variable domain, completed using reference TRBV7-2 and TRBJ2-5, is GAGVSQSPSNKVTEKGKDVELRCDPISGHTALYWYRQSLGQGLEFLIYFQGNSAPDKSGLPSDRFSAERTGGSVSTLTIQRTQQEDSAVYLCASSLGLAGVRTQYFGPGTRLLVL.

V and J are TRBV12-3 or TRBV12-4 and TRBJ1-1; TCRdb's D call, TRBD1, is unchecked because there is no DNA. This CDR3 is built from 15 residues. The CDR3 spells CASTSFAGVNTEAFF.

CDR3 loop: CASKSGIGSSYEQYF. This chain uses TRBV12-3 or TRBV12-4 with TRBJ2-7; TCRdb proposes TRBD1, but this gene call is untestable without DNA. The CDR3 spans 15 residues.

This chain joins TRBV6-1 and TRBJ2-1; TCRdb outputs TRBD2, but without DNA this stays unchecked. CDR1 and CDR2 from the germline V gene are MNHNS and SASEGT. This CDR3 region has 15 residues. This chain's CDR3 is CASRKGPRDNNEQFF.

The gene calls are TRBV28 and TRBJ2-7; TCRdb lists TRBD2, though no DNA is available to test this call. CDR1 is MDHEN, CDR2 SYDVKM, per germline. The CDR3 loop spans 15 amino acids. CDR3: CASSFLLAGAGEQYF.

The CDR3 sequence: CASQVVSSSYNEQFF. The genes are TRBV7-2 and TRBJ2-1. The CDR3 has 15 amino acids. Germline V gene lookup returns CDR1 SGHTA and CDR2 FQGNSA. Filled out from reference TRBV7-2 and TRBJ2-1, the complete variable domain reads GAGVSQSPSNKVTEKGKDVELRCDPISGHTALYWYRQSLGQGLEFLIYFQGNSAPDKSGLPSDRFSAERTGGSVSTLTIQRTQQEDSAVYLCASQVVSSSYNEQFFGPGTRLTVL.

The rearrangement joins TRBV7-9 to TRBJ1-1; TCRdb designates TRBD1, a call that cannot be tested without DNA. CDR1 is SEHNR and CDR2 is FQNEAQ in the germline V gene (reference sequence). CDR3 length: 14 amino acids. CDR3 protein: CASSLGAGETEAFF.

The chain carries TRBV2 and TRBJ2-3; there is no DNA to check the TCRdb D call of TRBD1. This CDR3 has 12 amino acids. Germline CDR1 and CDR2: SNHLY and FYNNEI. CDR3 sequence: CASSDRADTQYF.

This chain links TRBV18 with TRBJ2-1. Germline CDR1 KGHSH, CDR2 LQKENI. The CDR3 spans 12 residues. The CDR3 loop reads CASSPRHNEQFF.

The V call is TRBV12-3 or TRBV12-4, the J call TRBJ2-2. The CDR3 sequence is 12 residues long. This CDR3 reads CASSEQGGELFF.

J is TRBJ2-7 and V is TRBV5-1; lacking DNA, the TRBD1 call made by TCRdb goes unchecked. There are 15 residues in the CDR3. Germline lookup yields CDR1 SGHRS and CDR2 YFSETQ. The CDR3 protein is CASSTGDRASYEQYF.

The V call is TRBV28, the J call TRBJ1-1; TCRdb's D call of TRBD1 is untestable without DNA. The CDR3 consists of 14 residues. Germline loops: CDR1 MDHEN, CDR2 SYDVKM. CDR3 residues: CASSPGGGFTEAFF.

The rearrangement joins TRBV6-1 to TRBJ1-5; TCRdb returns TRBD1, unconfirmable since there is no DNA. Germline V gene sequence: CDR1 MNHNS, CDR2 SASEGT. This CDR3 comprises 14 residues. This chain's CDR3 is CATRPGVLFGPQHF.